The 32 T cell receptor beta chains presented below share a single source sample, sequenced in a study of OX40 agonist ivuxolimab in advanced cancers. TCRdb's copy holds only in-frame clones and misses some; the assay was immunoSEQ multiplex PCR. The sample shows approximately 88,000 clones, 70% to 90% of them seen only once. The specimen was CD4+ or CD8+ T cells sorted from blood, collected in a trial of the OX40 agonist ivuxolimab. Source of these receptors: an adult with an advanced solid tumor such as melanoma, head and neck, liver or kidney cancer.

The genes are TRBV5-6 and TRBJ1-1; tentative D call: TRBD1 (5 bases). Trimming shortened V by 3 bases and J by 1 base, and 10 bases separated the two germline ends. CDR1 is SGHDT and CDR2 is YYEEEE in the germline V gene. The CDR3 is 14 residues long. The CDR3 DNA reads as TGTGCCAGCAGCTGGGGACGGAAGAACACTGAAGCTTTCTTT. Translation: CASSWGRKNTEAFF.

The CDR3 sequence is CAWSGTGNQPQHF. In DNA, the CDR3 is TGTGCCTGGAGTGGTACAGGGAATCAGCCCCAGCATTTT. This rearrangement joins TRBV30 to TRBJ1-5, with D maybe TRBD1 (6 bases). This CDR3 has 13 amino acids. Germline-derived CDR1 and CDR2 are GTSNPN and SVGIG (reference sequence). V was cut by 1 base and J by 4 bases, with 8 bases left in between.

The V gene is TRBV2, the J gene TRBJ1-6, with a tentative D call TRBD1 (6 bases). Germline V CDR1 and CDR2: SNHLY, FYNNEI. The CDR3 has 15 amino acids. Trimming cost V 6 bases and J 7 bases, with 16 bases left between them. CDR3 sequence reads: CASSVPGHRNSPLHF. In DNA, the CDR3 is TGTGCCAGCAGCGTACCGGGACATCGCAATTCACCCCTCCACTTT.

This chain connects TRBV5-4 to TRBJ1-2; no firm D call. The V end was cut by 3 bases, the J end by 7 bases, with 13 bases between. This CDR3 is 13 amino acids long. Germline V lookup: CDR1 SGHNT, CDR2 YYREEE (reference sequence). CDR3 DNA: TGTGCCAGCAGCTGGATGGCAGATCTTGGCTACACCTTC. Amino acid sequence: CASSWMADLGYTF.

V gene TRBV7-9 combines with J gene TRBJ2-5; D not certain. This CDR3 has 13 amino acids. In germline, CDR1 is SEHNR, CDR2 FQNEAQ (reference sequence). The V and J ends lost 4 bases and 5 bases respectively, with 11 bases between them. CDR3: CASSSTQSETQYF. CDR3 in DNA: TGTGCCAGCAGCTCCACCCAAAGTGAGACCCAGTACTTC.

J is TRBJ2-4 and V is TRBV5-1, with D possibly being TRBD1 or TRBD2 (6 bases each). CDR3 length: 15 residues. With 3 bases removed from V and 1 base from J, the gap between germline ends came to 11 bases. The germline gives CDR1 SGHRS, CDR2 YFSETQ. CDR3 sequence: CASSSRRGAKNIQYF. The CDR3 nucleotides read TGCGCCAGCAGCTCCAGGAGGGGGGCCAAAAACATTCAGTACTTC.

V is TRBV4-1 and J is TRBJ1-5, with 7 bases matching TRBD1. Trimming removed 5 bases from V and 2 bases from J; junction bases left unmatched: 9. CDR3 size: 16 residues. Germline lookup yields CDR1 MGHRA and CDR2 YSYEKL. CDR3 coding DNA: TGCGCCAGCAGCTTGGCCGACAGGGCCGGCAATCAGCCCCAGCATTTT. It encodes CASSLADRAGNQPQHF.

The chain uses TRBV9 and TRBJ2-1; 11 bases agree with TRBD2. CDR3 size: 16 residues. The V and J ends lost 0 bases and 2 bases, in that order; junction bases with no gene match: 1. Germline V gene sequence: CDR1 SGDLS, CDR2 YYNGEE. The DNA for the CDR3 is TGTGCCAGCAGCGTAGCTAGCGGGGGGCCCTACAATGAGCAGTTCTTC. It specifies CASSVASGGPYNEQFF.

The chain couples TRBV5-1 to TRBJ1-4, with a possible D match to TRBD1 (6 bases). V lost 4 bases and J lost 7, with 20 bases in between. The CDR3 extends over 16 amino acids. CDR1 SGHRS and CDR2 YFSETQ come from the germline V gene. In DNA form, the CDR3 reads TGCGCCAGCAGCCCGTTGCCTCAGGGGCAGGCTGAAAAACTGTTTTTT. Amino acid sequence: CASSPLPQGQAEKLFF. The whole variable domain, remainder taken from reference TRBV5-1 and TRBJ1-4, is KAGVTQTPRYLIKTRGQQVTLSCSPISGHRSVSWYQQTPGQGLQFLFEYFSETQRNKGNFPGRFSGRQFSNSRSEMNVSTLELGDSALYLCASSPLPQGQAEKLFFGSGTQLSVL.

CDR3 amino acids: CASSYPDRGFETQPYEQYF. The CDR3 region has the DNA TGTGCCAGCAGCTATCCGGACAGGGGCTTCGAGACTCAGCCCTACGAGCAGTACTTC. V and J are TRBV7-9 and TRBJ2-7, with 9 bases matching TRBD1. CDR3 length: 19 amino acids. V was clipped by 4 bases and J by 2 bases; unmatched bases: 18. Germline loops: CDR1 SEHNR, CDR2 FQNEAQ (reference sequence).

V usage is TRBV6-6 and J usage is TRBJ2-7; D is possibly TRBD1 (6 bases). Germline assignment: CDR1 MNHNY and CDR2 SVGAGI (reference sequence). Trimming took off 2 bases at V and 3 bases at J, with 14 bases between the two ends. This CDR3 has 15 residues. In nucleotides, the CDR3 is TGTGCCAGCAGTTACGCTCCCGGGACAAACTACGAGCAGTACTTC. Residues: CASSYAPGTNYEQYF.

The chain uses TRBV7-2 and TRBJ2-2, with 9 bases matching TRBD2. The junction had 5 bases not matched to a gene; V was cut back by 5 bases and J by 4 bases. CDR1 and CDR2 (germline): SGHTA, FQGNSA. The length of the CDR3 is 15 residues. The CDR3 DNA sequence: TGTGCCAGCAGCCGCGGGGGGGCCGTCACCGGGGAGCTGTTTTTT. It yields the protein CASSRGGAVTGELFF.

V usage is TRBV14 and J usage is TRBJ1-2; 10 nucleotides match TRBD1. CDR3 length equals 17 residues. J lost 1 base, V lost 0 bases, and 5 bases had no gene match. CDR1 SGHDN and CDR2 FVKESK come from the germline V gene. The CDR3 bases are TGTGCCAGCAGCCAAGACGACAGGGGGCTGTTTAACTATGGCTACACCTTC. It translates to CASSQDDRGLFNYGYTF.

This clone has only one observation. This sequence joins TRBV7-2 and TRBJ1-4; no definite D call. Germline CDR1 and CDR2: SGHTA and FQGNSA. Trimming removed 1 base from V and 8 bases from J, with 14 bases in between. The CDR3 spans 15 residues. The DNA of the CDR3 is TGTGCCAGCAGCTTAGGTGCCGGAGGGCGCGAAAAACTGTTTTTT. Translation: CASSLGAGGREKLFF.

The genes are TRBV19 and TRBJ2-7; 8 nucleotides agree with TRBD1. With V trimmed by 1 base and J by 1 base, 6 bases remained unmatched. The CDR3 has 16 residues. CDR1 and CDR2 (germline): LNHDA, SQIVND (reference sequence). Here the CDR3 reads CASSIGTGTGSYEQYF. DNA for the CDR3: TGTGCCAGTAGTATAGGGACCGGGACAGGTTCCTACGAGCAGTACTTC.

The V gene is TRBV10-2, the J gene TRBJ2-5, with D perhaps TRBD2 (6 bases). Per germline, CDR1 WSHSY and CDR2 SAAADI. The CDR3 has 15 amino acids. V gave up 4 bases and J gave up 2 bases, with 14 bases separating them. The CDR3 loop reads CASSVLGTAQETQYF. The CDR3, as DNA: TGCGCCAGCAGTGTACTAGGGACTGCACAAGAGACCCAGTACTTC.

This sequence joins TRBV7-2 and TRBJ1-5, with D unclear. CDR1 is SGHTA, CDR2 FQGNSA, per germline. The CDR3 consists of 18 residues. Trimming stripped 5 bases from V and 6 bases from J, with 26 bases between. The chain's CDR3 is CASSDIAPMVSVGQPQHF. The CDR3 DNA reads TGTGCCAGCAGCGATATAGCCCCCATGGTTTCCGTCGGTCAGCCCCAGCATTTT.

The rearrangement joins TRBV10-1 to TRBJ2-7; the match to TRBD2 covers 7 bases. Germline values: CDR1 WNHNN, CDR2 SYGVQD (reference sequence). The CDR3 totals 14 residues. The J segment lost 2 bases and the V segment lost 11 bases, leaving 12 bases of the junction unmatched. As DNA, the CDR3 is TGCGCCGGAAATTTGATGGGGGGGGCCTACGAGCAGTACTTC. Protein product: CAGNLMGGAYEQYF.

The chain couples TRBV6-1 to TRBJ1-2; D gene uncertain. The CDR3 loop spans 13 amino acids. V lost 1 base, J lost 6 bases, and 9 bases lay in between. From germline, CDR1 is MNHNS and CDR2 SASEGT. This chain's CDR3 is CASSEVAIDGYTF. The CDR3 nucleotides are TGTGCCAGCAGTGAAGTGGCCATCGATGGCTACACCTTC.

V is TRBV5-4 and J is TRBJ2-1; D possibly corresponds to TRBD2 (7 bases). Trimming took off 0 bases at V and 8 bases at J, with 12 bases between the two ends. Per germline, CDR1 SGHNT and CDR2 YYREEE (reference sequence). This CDR3 contains 14 residues. CDR3 residues: CASSLAGGRDEQFF. As DNA, the CDR3 is TGTGCCAGCAGCTTGGCCGGGGGGCGGGATGAGCAGTTCTTC.

This rearrangement joins TRBV6-1 to TRBJ1-4, with 10 bases matching TRBD1. The CDR3 spans 14 residues. With V trimmed by 4 bases and J by 6 bases, 2 bases remained unmatched. Germline values: CDR1 MNHNS, CDR2 SASEGT. The DNA of the CDR3 is TGTGCCAGCAGTGGGGGGACAGGGGATGAAAAACTGTTTTTT. Translating gives CASSGGTGDEKLFF.

The V gene is TRBV11-3, the J gene TRBJ2-7, with D perhaps matching TRBD2 (6 bases). This CDR3 spans 14 amino acids. CDR1 and CDR2 from the germline V gene are SGHNT and YENEEA. The V end was cut by 5 bases, the J end by 5 bases, with 16 bases between. The CDR3 region has the DNA TGTGCCAGCAGCACGGGAGTTGGGGTTGACGAGCAGTACTTC. Translating gives CASSTGVGVDEQYF.

The chain is built from TRBV5-6 and TRBJ2-2; no firm D call. From germline, CDR1 is SGHDT and CDR2 YYEEEE. CDR3 size: 13 residues. Trimming cost V 0 bases and J 7 bases, with 7 bases left between them. The chain's CDR3 is CASSLVGYGELFF. In nucleotides, the CDR3 is TGTGCCAGCAGCTTGGTGGGGTACGGGGAGCTGTTTTTT.

The chain links TRBV6-6 to TRBJ1-4; D uncertain. V gave up 2 bases and J gave up 4 bases, with 8 bases separating them. From germline, CDR1 is MNHNY and CDR2 SVGAGI (reference sequence). The CDR3 consists of 14 residues. The CDR3 region is CASSYVSLNEKLFF. The DNA for the CDR3 is TGTGCCAGCAGTTACGTCAGCCTTAATGAAAAACTGTTTTTT.

In this sample, this clone turned up a few times. This chain links TRBV13 with TRBJ2-5; TRBD1 aligns across 9 bases. This CDR3 has 16 residues. CDR1 is PRHDT, CDR2 FYEKMQ, per germline (reference sequence). The V segment lost 5 bases and the J segment 5 bases; nucleotides outside the gene matches: 12. The CDR3 nucleotides are TGTGCCAGCAGCCACGAGGCGGACAGGGGTCGGGAGACCCAGTACTTC. Protein: CASSHEADRGRETQYF.

The chain combines TRBV11-2 with TRBJ2-5; 10 nucleotides align to TRBD1. Looked up from germline, CDR1 is SGHAT and CDR2 is FQNNGV. The CDR3 spans 17 residues. V dropped 5 bases and J dropped 5; count of bases not matched to a gene: 14. DNA for the CDR3: TGTGCCAGCAGCCCCACGCTAGGACAGGGGGGGTGGGAGACCCAGTACTTC. It is translated as CASSPTLGQGGWETQYF. The variable domain in full, with the rest retrieved from reference TRBV11-2 and TRBJ2-5, is EAGVAQSPRYKIIEKRQSVAFWCNPISGHATLYWYQQILGQGPKLLIQFQNNGVVDDSQLPKDRFSAERLKGVDSTLKIQPAKLEDSAVYLCASSPTLGQGGWETQYFGPGTRLLVL.

The sample holds one count of this clone. The chain uses TRBV12-5 and TRBJ2-5; 9 positions match TRBD2. Per the germline V gene, CDR1 is LGHNT and CDR2 is FRNRAP. The CDR3 covers 15 residues. Trimming cost V 9 bases and J 5 bases; bases outside gene matches: 13. The CDR3 loop reads CARDLAGRRRETQYF. CDR3 coding DNA: TGTGCTAGGGACCTAGCGGGGCGCCGGAGGGAGACCCAGTACTTC.

The chain couples TRBV15 to TRBJ2-1; D is uncertain. The CDR3 runs to 14 residues. V lost 5 bases and J 1 base, leaving 9 bases between the germline ends. The germline CDR1 and CDR2 sequences are LNHNV and YYDKDF (reference sequence). The CDR3 nucleotides are TGTGCCACCAGCCACACCCTATCCTACAATGAGCAGTTCTTC. It codes for CATSHTLSYNEQFF.

This sequence joins TRBV2 and TRBJ1-1; tentative D call: TRBD1 (5 bases). From germline, CDR1 is SNHLY and CDR2 FYNNEI. This CDR3 is built from 14 residues. V was pared by 6 bases and J by 1 base, with 12 bases between. The CDR3 reads CASSRGRGNTEAFF. As DNA, the CDR3 is TGTGCCAGCAGCCGGGGCCGGGGGAACACTGAAGCTTTCTTT.

The CDR3 DNA reads TGTGCCAGCGGATCGGGACAGACATTTAATTCACCCCTCCACTTT. Translation: CASGSGQTFNSPLHF. The J gene is TRBJ1-6, the V gene TRBV7-2, with 7 positions matching TRBD1. Per germline, CDR1 SGHTA and CDR2 FQGNSA. V lost 8 bases, J lost 6 bases, and 10 bases stayed unmatched. The CDR3 extends over 15 amino acids.

The sample holds one count of this clone. V gene TRBV18 combines with J gene TRBJ1-1; 9 nucleotides align to TRBD1. From germline, CDR1 is KGHSH and CDR2 LQKENI. Unmatched junction bases numbered 6, after V lost 0 bases and J lost 4 bases. This CDR3 region has 16 residues. The CDR3 sequence is CASSPPLGTGITEAFF. For the CDR3, the DNA is TGTGCCAGCTCACCACCGTTAGGGACAGGGATCACTGAAGCTTTCTTT. Full variable domain (rest looked up from reference TRBV18 and TRBJ1-1): NAGVMQNPRHLVRRRGQEARLRCSPMKGHSHVYWYRQLPEEGLKFMVYLQKENIIDESGMPKERFSAEFPKEGPSILRIQQVVRGDSAAYFCASSPPLGTGITEAFFGQGTRLTVV.

The chain employs TRBV11-2 and TRBJ2-1; 7 nucleotides match TRBD1. The V gene's germline CDR1 is SGHAT and CDR2 FQNNGV. Trimming cost V 0 bases and J 6 bases; bases outside gene matches: 8. This CDR3 is 16 amino acids long. As DNA, the CDR3 is TGTGCCAGCAGCTTAGATATGTGGTCAGGGGGCAATGAGCAGTTCTTC. This gives the protein CASSLDMWSGGNEQFF.